Given below is one TCR beta chain in context. As yet, its antigen is unknown. The naive CD8+ gate required CD45RO-CCR7+CD27+CD95- phenotype. Per germline, CDR1 ENHRY and CDR2 SYGVKD. The CDR3 loop spans 16 amino acids. This sample was included in a study of CXCR3-negative and CXCR3-positive naive CD8 T cells. Study information: Total TRB output reached 110 million to 150 million reads, about 1.5 +/- 0.3 million per library. Overall study results and limits: Memory CD8+ cells showed much lower diversity, while both naive subsets were comparably high. Comparison of naive CXCR3-negative and CXCR3-positive cells revealed similar TRBV-TRBJ usage, while memory cells differed.

UMI-labeled 5' RACE yielded the TRB cDNA libraries. Using the 5' RACE reads, TCRdb records one entry per CDR3 protein without DNA. Recorded for this sample: 46,000 or so distinct CDR3 sequences. Sequencing input: naive CXCR3- CD8+ T cells from blood. The subset is: CD45RO-CCR7+CD27+CD95- naive CD8+ T cells lacking CXCR3 (TNR3-). This clonotype was sampled from a human donor in good health. Some clones in this sample may be carry-over from other donors' samples. This sequence joins TRBV10-3 and TRBJ1-1. CDR3: CAISEPGQFKNTEAFF.